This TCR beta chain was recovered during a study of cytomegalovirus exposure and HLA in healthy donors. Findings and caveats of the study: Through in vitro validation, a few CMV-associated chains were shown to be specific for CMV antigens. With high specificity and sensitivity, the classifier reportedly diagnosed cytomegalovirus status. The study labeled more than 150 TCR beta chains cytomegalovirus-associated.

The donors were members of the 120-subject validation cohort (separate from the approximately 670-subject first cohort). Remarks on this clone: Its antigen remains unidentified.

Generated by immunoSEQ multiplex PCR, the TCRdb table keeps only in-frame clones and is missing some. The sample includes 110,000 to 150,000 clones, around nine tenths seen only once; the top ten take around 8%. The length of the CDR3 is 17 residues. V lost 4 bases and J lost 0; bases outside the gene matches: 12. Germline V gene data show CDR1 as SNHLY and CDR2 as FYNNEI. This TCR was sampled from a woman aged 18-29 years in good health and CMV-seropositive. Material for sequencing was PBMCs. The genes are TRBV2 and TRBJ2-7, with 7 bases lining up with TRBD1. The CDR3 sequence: CASSARKGGRGSYEQYF. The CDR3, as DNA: TGTGCCAGCAGTGCCAGAAAAGGGGGCAGGGGCTCCTACGAGCAGTACTTC.